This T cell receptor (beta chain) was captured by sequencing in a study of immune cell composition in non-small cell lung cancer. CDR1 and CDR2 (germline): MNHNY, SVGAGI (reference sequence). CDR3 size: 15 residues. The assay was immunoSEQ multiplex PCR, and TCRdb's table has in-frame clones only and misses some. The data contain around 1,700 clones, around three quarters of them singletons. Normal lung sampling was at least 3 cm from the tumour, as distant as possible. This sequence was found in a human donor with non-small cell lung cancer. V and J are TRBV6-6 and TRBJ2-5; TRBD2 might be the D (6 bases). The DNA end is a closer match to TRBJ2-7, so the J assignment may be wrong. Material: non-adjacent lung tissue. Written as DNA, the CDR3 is TGTGCCAGCAGTTATTTCGCGGGATCATCGGGCGAGCAGTACTTC. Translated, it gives CASSYFAGSSGEQYF.